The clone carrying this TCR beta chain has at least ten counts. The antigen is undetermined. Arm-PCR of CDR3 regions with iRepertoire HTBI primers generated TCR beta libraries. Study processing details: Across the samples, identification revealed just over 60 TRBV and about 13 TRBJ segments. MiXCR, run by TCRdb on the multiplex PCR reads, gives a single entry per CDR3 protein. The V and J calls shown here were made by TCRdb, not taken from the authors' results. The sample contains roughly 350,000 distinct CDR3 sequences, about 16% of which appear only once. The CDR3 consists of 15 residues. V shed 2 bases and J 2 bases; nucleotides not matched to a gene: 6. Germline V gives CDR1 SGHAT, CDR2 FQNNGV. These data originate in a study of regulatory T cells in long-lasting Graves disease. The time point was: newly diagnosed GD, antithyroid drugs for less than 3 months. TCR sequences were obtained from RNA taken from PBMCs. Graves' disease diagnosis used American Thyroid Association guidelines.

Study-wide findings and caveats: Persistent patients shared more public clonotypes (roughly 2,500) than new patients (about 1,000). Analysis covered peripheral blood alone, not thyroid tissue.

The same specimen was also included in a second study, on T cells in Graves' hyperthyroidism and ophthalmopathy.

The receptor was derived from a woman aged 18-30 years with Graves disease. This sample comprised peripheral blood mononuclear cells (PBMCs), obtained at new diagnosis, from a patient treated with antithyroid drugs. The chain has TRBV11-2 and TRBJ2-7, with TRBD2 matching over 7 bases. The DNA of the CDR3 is TGTGCCAGCAGCTTACCTACCGGGACTACCTACGAGCAGTACTTC. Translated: CASSLPTGTTYEQYF.